Presented here are 20 T cell receptor beta chains from one specimen sequenced in a study of Ad26.COV2.S vaccination and SARS-CoV-2 variants. Clones were sequenced by immunoSEQ multiplex PCR, and TCRdb holds only the in-frame ones, with some missing. The sample records about 180,000 clones, roughly nine tenths being singletons. Sequencing was performed on peripheral blood, taken after recovery from COVID-19. The receptor source for this set is a human donor who had recovered from COVID-19.

The sample holds a few counts of this clone. Relative to the germline gene, one junction end is altered; a read error may explain this. The V and J genes are TRBV4-1 and TRBJ1-5; 9 nucleotides agree with TRBD1. The CDR3 is 16 residues long. Looked up from germline, CDR1 is MGHRA and CDR2 is YSYEKL. The CDR3 DNA is TGCGCCAGCACCCAACACACAGGGGGCGGAGGACAGCCCCAGCATTTT. Translating gives CASTQHTGGGGQPQHF.

This clone was detected only a few times. This chain connects TRBV6-4 to TRBJ2-2; 8 bases match TRBD2. CDR1 is MRHNA and CDR2 is SNTAGT in the germline V gene. This CDR3 is 16 amino acids long. V dropped 6 bases and J dropped 1; count of bases not matched to a gene: 7. DNA for the CDR3: TGTGCCAGCAGCGTCGAAGCGGGAGTGAACACCGGGGAGCTGTTTTTT. This codes for CASSVEAGVNTGELFF.

The chain joins TRBV3-1 (or the pseudogene TRBV3-2) to TRBJ1-6; a weak D match, TRBD1 (6 bases). The CDR3 extends over 15 amino acids. Trimming pared 3 bases from V and 4 bases from J, leaving 10 bases between. Germline values: CDR1 LGHDT, CDR2 YNNKEL (reference sequence). CDR3 bases: TGTGCCAGCAGCCACGGACAGATTTATAATTCACCCCTCCACTTT. Protein: CASSHGQIYNSPLHF.

The chain joins TRBV19 to TRBJ2-7; 10 positions match TRBD2. Germline V lookup: CDR1 LNHDA, CDR2 SQIVND (reference sequence). The J segment lost 6 bases and the V segment lost 4 bases, leaving 6 bases of the junction unmatched. The CDR3 spans 14 residues. The CDR3 loop is CASSTAGTSAEQYF. Here the CDR3 DNA reads TGTGCCAGTAGTACTGCCGGGACTAGCGCCGAGCAGTACTTC.

This clone was counted only a few times. The J gene is TRBJ2-7, the V gene TRBV4-1; D unclear. The CDR3 covers 16 residues. V was cut by 0 bases and J by 7 bases, with 19 bases left in between. Per germline, CDR1 MGHRA and CDR2 YSYEKL. DNA for the CDR3: TGCGCCAGCAGCCAAGATTCGTCCAGTCGTTTCTTAGAGCAGTACTTC. Protein: CASSQDSSSRFLEQYF.

The chain joins TRBV7-6 to TRBJ2-1, with 8 bases aligning to TRBD2. In germline, CDR1 is SGHVS, CDR2 FNYEAQ. CDR3 size: 17 residues. V trimming: 0 bases; J trimming: 1 base; junction bases outside the gene matches: 5. The CDR3 DNA reads TGTGCCAGCAGCTTAGCCGCGGGAGGTGGGTCCTACAATGAGCAGTTCTTC. It codes for CASSLAAGGGSYNEQFF.

The chain is built from TRBV20-1 and TRBJ1-5; tentative D call: TRBD1 (6 bases). The CDR3 contains 13 residues. V lost 3 bases to trimming and J lost 3 bases, with 9 bases between them. Germline V gives CDR1 DFQATT, CDR2 SNEGSKA (reference sequence). For the CDR3, the DNA is TGCAGTGCTAGTCGGACAGTCAATCAGCCCCAGCATTTT. It is translated as CSASRTVNQPQHF.

The rearrangement links TRBV27 to TRBJ2-7, with D possibly called TRBD1 or TRBD2 (5 bases each). V lost 5 bases, J lost 1 base, and 15 bases lay in between. The CDR3 sequence is 15 residues long. Germline values: CDR1 MNHEY, CDR2 SMNVEV (reference sequence). CDR3 DNA: TGTGCCAGCAGTCGCCGGGACGGTTTTTCCTACGAGCAGTACTTC. The encoded protein is CASSRRDGFSYEQYF.

The J gene is TRBJ2-3, the V gene TRBV9; tentatively, D is TRBD1 or TRBD2 (6 bases each). The CDR3 has 14 amino acids. The V end was cut by 1 base, the J end by 6 bases, with 12 bases between. From germline, CDR1 is SGDLS and CDR2 YYNGEE. Here the CDR3 reads CASSVSTGRDTQYF. CDR3 DNA: TGTGCCAGCAGCGTAAGTACAGGGAGGGATACGCAGTATTTT.

The rearrangement uses TRBV7-8 and TRBJ2-5; TRBD1 matches 9 bases. The CDR3 extends over 15 amino acids. The V gene's germline CDR1 is SGHVS and CDR2 FQNEAQ. Trimming took 5 bases from V and 5 from J; bases not matched to a gene: 9. CDR3 loop: CASSRWDRVGETQYF. The DNA of the CDR3 is TGTGCCAGCAGCCGGTGGGACAGGGTGGGGGAGACCCAGTACTTC.

This chain uses TRBV9 with TRBJ2-2, with TRBD1 matching over 10 bases. The length of the CDR3 is 13 residues. The germline V gene encodes CDR1 SGDLS and CDR2 YYNGEE. J was trimmed by 6 bases and V by 7 bases; bases with no gene match: 3. The DNA of the CDR3 is TGTGCCAGCGCGGGACAGGGGCCCGGGGAGCTGTTTTTT. Translating gives CASAGQGPGELFF. Full variable domain (rest looked up from reference TRBV9 and TRBJ2-2): DSGVTQTPKHLITATGQRVTLRCSPRSGDLSVYWYQQSLDQGLQFLIQYYNGEERAKGNILERFSAQQFPDLHSELNLSSLELGDSALYFCASAGQGPGELFFGEGSRLTVL.

The CDR3, as DNA: TGTGCCAGCAGTGAAGGTGGCTACGGGGGCTACGAGCAGTACTTC. It is translated as CASSEGGYGGYEQYF. The gene calls are TRBV2 and TRBJ2-7; TRBD2 might be the D (6 bases). The CDR3 runs to 15 residues. Trimming removed 1 base from V and 3 bases from J, with 13 bases in between. Germline CDR1 SNHLY, CDR2 FYNNEI.

The rearrangement joins TRBV5-1 to TRBJ1-3, with 7 bases fitting TRBD1. CDR1 SGHRS and CDR2 YFSETQ come from the germline V gene. V trimming: 7 bases; J trimming: 0 bases; junction bases outside the gene matches: 10. The CDR3 contains 16 residues. The CDR3 bases are TGCGCCAGCCGGGACAGTGCTTCGTACTCTGGAAACACCATATATTTT. This codes for CASRDSASYSGNTIYF.

The chain employs TRBV21-1 and TRBJ2-7. TRBV21-1 is recorded as a pseudogene. This CDR3 comprises 20 residues. The CDR3 sequence: CASSKSLKLHITTALYEQYF. The CDR3 DNA sequence: TGTGCCAGCAGCAAAAGCCTCAAGCTCCATATTACGACGGCCCTCTACGAGCAGTACTTC.

This chain joins TRBV3-1 (or the pseudogene TRBV3-2) and TRBJ1-2, with unresolved D. The length of the CDR3 is 15 residues. V dropped 3 bases and J dropped 0 bases, with 11 bases sitting between them. CDR1 and CDR2 from the germline V gene are LGHDT and YNNKEL (reference sequence). CDR3 sequence reads: CASSQRRSANYGYTF. CDR3 DNA sequence: TGTGCCAGCAGCCAGAGGAGATCTGCTAACTATGGCTACACCTTC.

This rearrangement joins TRBV9 to TRBJ2-1; 8 bases match TRBD2. The CDR3 has 15 amino acids. V lost 0 bases and J lost 4; bases outside the gene matches: 3. Germline lookup yields CDR1 SGDLS and CDR2 YYNGEE. In DNA, the CDR3 is TGTGCCAGCAGCGTAGATAGCGGGGTTTACAATGAGCAGTTCTTC. Translated: CASSVDSGVYNEQFF.

J is TRBJ2-3 and V is TRBV29-1; 12 bases match TRBD2. The CDR3 contains 15 residues. Germline V gene sequence: CDR1 SQVTM, CDR2 ANQGSEA. With V trimmed by 6 bases and J by 4 bases, 8 bases remained unmatched. The CDR3, as DNA: TGCAGCGTCCAAAGACTAGCGGGAGCCTCAGATACGCAGTATTTT. Translated, it gives CSVQRLAGASDTQYF.

This clone was counted a single time. The chain uses TRBV2 and TRBJ2-3; the D gene is possibly TRBD1 (5 bases). Germline V gene lookup returns CDR1 SNHLY and CDR2 FYNNEI. This CDR3 is built from 14 residues. Trimming removed 3 bases from V and 0 bases from J, with 7 bases in between. The CDR3 nucleotides are TGTGCCAGCAGTGAGGGGCAGAGCACAGATACGCAGTATTTT. Translation: CASSEGQSTDTQYF.

DNA of the CDR3: TGTGCCAGCAGTATAGGAGGGGGCAACGAAAAACTGTTTTTT. It encodes CASSIGGGNEKLFF. This chain connects TRBV6-5 to TRBJ1-4, with 7 positions matching TRBD1. V gave up 5 bases and J gave up 8 bases; unmatched junction bases: 8. The CDR3 consists of 14 residues. In germline, CDR1 is MNHEY, CDR2 SVGAGI.

The chain joins TRBV2 to TRBJ2-2, with D hard to call. The germline V and J ends were trimmed by 11 bases and 1 base, with 11 bases remaining between them. Germline V gene sequence: CDR1 SNHLY, CDR2 FYNNEI. The CDR3 loop spans 13 amino acids. CDR3 loop: CAGLGQNTGELFF. The CDR3 DNA follows: TGTGCCGGTTTGGGTCAGAACACCGGGGAGCTGTTTTTT.